This TCR beta chain was observed in a study of blood T cell repertoires in COVID-19. Whole-study context: Both acute and convalescent COVID-19 samples were obtained from the United States, Italy and Spain. The analysed material was cDNA or gDNA that came from T cells, B-cell-depleted T cells, or PBMCs.

Original processing methods: By means of reference gene primer amplification, nucleated cell counts were estimated. Sequencing used immunoSEQ multiplex PCR; TCRdb keeps in-frame clones, though not all of them. V and J calls plus clone size are reproduced from that table; the DNA served to infer D and trimming. The data show about 220,000 clones, 80% seen once. The CDR3 is 17 amino acids. Trimming cost V 4 bases and J 0 bases; bases outside gene matches: 7. Germline assignment: CDR1 KGHSH and CDR2 LQKENI. The TCR sequence derives from a human donor in a cohort sampled during active COVID-19. The V and J genes are TRBV18 and TRBJ2-3, with TRBD2 matching 10 bases. Sequenced material: peripheral blood. CDR3 in amino acids: CASSRQSGGASTDTQYF. In DNA, the CDR3 is TGTGCCAGCTCACGGCAAAGCGGGGGGGCTAGCACAGATACGCAGTATTTT.